This TCR beta chain was captured by sequencing in a study of T cell repertoires in ileal Crohn's disease. Study summary: Every patient was operated on for stricturing (about 60%) or penetrating (about 40%) complications. The M6 sample came from neoterminal ileum during colonoscopy after surgery.

Time point in this sample: neoterminal ileum biopsy at postoperative endoscopy, about 6 months after surgery. The CDR3 has 15 amino acids. Germline loops: CDR1 SGHDT, CDR2 YYEEEE. With V trimmed by 4 bases and J by 10 bases, 11 bases remained unmatched. On this clone itself: Its specificity is unknown.

The repertoire was sequenced with immunoSEQ multiplex PCR; TCRdb's copy has only in-frame clones and lacks some. The sample lists 1,300 to 1,500 clones; 80% were seen once. The study's findings and limits: Compared with CD4 T cells, sorted CD8 cells carried more expanded clones.

This TCR was recovered from an adult with Crohn's disease. Sequenced sample: ileal tissue. The chain links TRBV5-6 to TRBJ1-6; 7 bases are a match to TRBD1. The CDR3 DNA reads as TGTGCCAGCAGCCCAGGGGGTTTGTTGAGGTCACCCCTCCACTTT. Encoded protein: CASSPGGLLRSPLHF.